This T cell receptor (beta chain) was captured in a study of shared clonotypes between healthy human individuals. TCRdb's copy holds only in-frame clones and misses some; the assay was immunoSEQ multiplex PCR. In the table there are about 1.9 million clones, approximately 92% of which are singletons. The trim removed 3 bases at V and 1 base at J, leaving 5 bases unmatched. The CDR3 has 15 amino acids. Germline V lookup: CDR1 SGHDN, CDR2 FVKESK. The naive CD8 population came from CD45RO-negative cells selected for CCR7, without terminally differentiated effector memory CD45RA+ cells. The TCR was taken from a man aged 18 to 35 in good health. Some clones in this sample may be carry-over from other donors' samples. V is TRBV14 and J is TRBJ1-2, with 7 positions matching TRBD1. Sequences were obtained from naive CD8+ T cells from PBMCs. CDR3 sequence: CASSHRTGVNYGYTF. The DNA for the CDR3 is TGTGCCAGCAGCCACAGGACAGGAGTTAACTATGGCTACACCTTC.